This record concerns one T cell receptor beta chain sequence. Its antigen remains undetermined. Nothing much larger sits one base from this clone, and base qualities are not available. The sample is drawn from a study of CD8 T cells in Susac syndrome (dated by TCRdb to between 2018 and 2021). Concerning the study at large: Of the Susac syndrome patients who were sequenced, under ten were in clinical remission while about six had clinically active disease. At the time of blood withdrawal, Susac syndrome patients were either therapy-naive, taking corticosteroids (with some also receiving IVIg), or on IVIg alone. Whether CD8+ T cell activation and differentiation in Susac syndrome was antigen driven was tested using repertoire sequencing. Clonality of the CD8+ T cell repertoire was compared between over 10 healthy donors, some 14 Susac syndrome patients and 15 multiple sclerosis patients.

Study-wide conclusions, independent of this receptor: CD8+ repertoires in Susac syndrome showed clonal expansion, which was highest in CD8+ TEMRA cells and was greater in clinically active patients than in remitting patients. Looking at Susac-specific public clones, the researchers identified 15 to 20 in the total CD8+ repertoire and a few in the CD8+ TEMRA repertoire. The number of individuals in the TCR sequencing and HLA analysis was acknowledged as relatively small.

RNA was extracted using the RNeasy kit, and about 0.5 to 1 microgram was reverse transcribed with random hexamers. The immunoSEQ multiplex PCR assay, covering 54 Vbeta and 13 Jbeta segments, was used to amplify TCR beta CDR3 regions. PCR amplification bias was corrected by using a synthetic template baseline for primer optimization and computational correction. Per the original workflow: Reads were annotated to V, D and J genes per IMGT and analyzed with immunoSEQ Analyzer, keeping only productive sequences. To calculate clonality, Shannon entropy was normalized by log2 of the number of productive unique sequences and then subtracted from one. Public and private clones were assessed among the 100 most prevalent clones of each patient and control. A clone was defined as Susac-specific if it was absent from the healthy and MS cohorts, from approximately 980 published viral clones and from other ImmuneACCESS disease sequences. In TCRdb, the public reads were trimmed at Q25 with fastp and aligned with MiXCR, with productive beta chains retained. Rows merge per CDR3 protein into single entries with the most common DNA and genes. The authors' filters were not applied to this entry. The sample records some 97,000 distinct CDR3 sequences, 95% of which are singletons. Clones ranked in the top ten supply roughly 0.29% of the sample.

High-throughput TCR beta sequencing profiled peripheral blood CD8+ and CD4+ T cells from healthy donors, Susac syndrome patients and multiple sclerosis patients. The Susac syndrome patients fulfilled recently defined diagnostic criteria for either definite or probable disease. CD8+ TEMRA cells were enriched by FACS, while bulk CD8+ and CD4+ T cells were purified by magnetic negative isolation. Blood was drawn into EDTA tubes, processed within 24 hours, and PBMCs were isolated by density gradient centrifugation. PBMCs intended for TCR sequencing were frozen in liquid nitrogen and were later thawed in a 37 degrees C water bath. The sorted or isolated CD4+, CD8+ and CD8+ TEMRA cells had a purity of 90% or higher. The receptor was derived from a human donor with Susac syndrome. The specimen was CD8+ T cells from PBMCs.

Read as DNA, the sequence is TGTGCCAGTACCGGGACTAGCGGGAATAACTCCTACAATGAGCAGTTCTTC. The encoded protein is CASTGTSGNNSYNEQFF. The rearrangement joined TRBV21-1 to TRBJ2-1; the table names TRBD2, a call not compared with the DNA. TRBV21-1 is a pseudogene. From the cysteine through the phenylalanine, the CDR3 covers 17 amino acids. The CDR3 DNA has 51 bases and is translated from base 1.